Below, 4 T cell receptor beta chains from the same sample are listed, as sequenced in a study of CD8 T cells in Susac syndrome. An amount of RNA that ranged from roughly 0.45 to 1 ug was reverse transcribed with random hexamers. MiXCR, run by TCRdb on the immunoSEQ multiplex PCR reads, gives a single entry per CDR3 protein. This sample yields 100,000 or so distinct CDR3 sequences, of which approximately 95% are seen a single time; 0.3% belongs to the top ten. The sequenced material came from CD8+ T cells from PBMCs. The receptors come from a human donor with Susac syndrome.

The CDR3 coding sequence is TGTGCCAGCAGCCAAGGGACTAGCGGCGTAACCTACGAGCAGTACTTC. Translated: CASSQGTSGVTYEQYF. The genes are TRBV4-2 and TRBJ2-7; 10 bases fit TRBD2. Trimming removed 1 base from V and 2 bases from J; junction bases left unmatched: 5. Germline V gene data show CDR1 as LGHNA and CDR2 as YNFKEQ. The CDR3 consists of 16 residues.

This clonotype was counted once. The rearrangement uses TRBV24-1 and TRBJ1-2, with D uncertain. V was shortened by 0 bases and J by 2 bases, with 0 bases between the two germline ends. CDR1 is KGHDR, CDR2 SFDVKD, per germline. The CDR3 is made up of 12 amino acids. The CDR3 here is CATSDLNYGYTF. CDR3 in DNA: TGTGCCACCAGTGATTTGAACTATGGCTACACCTTC.

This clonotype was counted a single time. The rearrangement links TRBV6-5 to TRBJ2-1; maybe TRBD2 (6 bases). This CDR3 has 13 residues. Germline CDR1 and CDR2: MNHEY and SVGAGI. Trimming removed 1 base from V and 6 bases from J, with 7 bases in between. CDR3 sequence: CASSYWDSNEQFF. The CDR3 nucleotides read TGTGCCAGCAGTTACTGGGACTCCAATGAGCAGTTCTTC.

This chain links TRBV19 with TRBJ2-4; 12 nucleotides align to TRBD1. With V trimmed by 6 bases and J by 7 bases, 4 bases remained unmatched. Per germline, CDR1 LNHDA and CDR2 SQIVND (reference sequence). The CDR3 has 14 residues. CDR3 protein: CASSEGQGANIQYF. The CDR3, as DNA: TGTGCCAGTAGCGAGGGACAGGGGGCGAACATTCAGTACTTC.